This is a list of T cell receptor beta chains from one sample in a study of cytomegalovirus exposure and HLA in healthy donors. The table came from immunoSEQ multiplex PCR; TCRdb's copy has only in-frame clones and leaves some out. This sample has about 120,000 clones, with around 84% found just once. Sequencing input: PBMCs. All receptors derive from a man aged 25-45 years in good health and CMV-seropositive. Both conserved end residues are part of each CDR3. D genes are given only for firm matches. Not every row has a clone size; where given, it reads once, few, many or a size class.

V gene	D gene	clone size	J gene	CDR3 protein	CDR3 DNA
TRBV14	-	once	TRBJ2-2	CASSYQVAGELFF	TGTGCCAGCAGCTACCAGGTGGCCGGGGAGCTGTTTTTT
TRBV7-2	-	-	TRBJ1-2	CASSPVYKSYGYTF	TGTGCCAGCAGCCCCGTTTACAAAAGCTATGGCTACACCTTC
TRBV5-4	-	once	TRBJ1-2	CASSADYGYTF	TGTGCCAGCAGCGCGGACTATGGCTACACCTTC
TRBV5-6	-	-	TRBJ2-3	CASSLDRGTDTQYF	TGTGCCAGCAGCCTCGACAGAGGCACAGATACGCAGTATTTT
TRBV19	-	few	TRBJ2-7	CASSTRFSGVDEQYF	TGTGCCAGTAGTACTAGATTCTCAGGGGTTGACGAGCAGTACTTC
TRBV4-1	-	-	TRBJ1-1	CASSQARGGNTEAFF	TGCGCCAGCAGCCAAGCACGGGGGGGGAACACTGAAGCTTTCTTT
TRBV7-2	-	-	TRBJ1-1	CASSLGRGMNTEAFF	TGTGCCAGCAGCTTAGGTAGGGGGATGAACACTGAAGCTTTCTTT
TRBV15	-	-	TRBJ1-6	CATSRIRVADNSPLHF	TGTGCCACCAGCAGAATCCGGGTCGCGGATAATTCACCCCTCCACTTT
TRBV6-5	-	-	TRBJ2-5	CASSYSNQNSQYF	TGTGCCAGCAGTTACTCGAACCAGAATTCCCAGTACTTC
TRBV18	TRBD1	-	TRBJ2-7	CASSPPGQGPYEQYF	TGTGCCAGCTCACCTCCGGGACAGGGGCCCTACGAGCAGTACTTC
TRBV29-1	-	-	TRBJ2-1	CSVEGQSYNEQFF	TGCAGCGTTGAAGGACAGTCCTACAATGAGCAGTTCTTC
TRBV6-6	-	-	TRBJ2-1	CASSFNPDYNEQFF	TGTGCCAGCAGTTTTAACCCAGACTACAATGAGCAGTTCTTC
TRBV5-5	TRBD1	-	TRBJ2-7	CASRSGTGAYEQYF	TGTGCCAGCAGGTCGGGGACAGGGGCCTACGAGCAGTACTTC
TRBV20-1	-	-	TRBJ1-2	CSATGIYGYTF	TGCAGTGCTACGGGGATCTATGGCTACACCTTC
TRBV6-1	-	-	TRBJ2-5	CASSEWNSRKETQYF	TGTGCCAGCAGTGAATGGAATAGCAGAAAAGAGACCCAGTACTTC
TRBV6-5	-	-	TRBJ1-5	CASSRQGDQPQHF	TGTGCCAGCAGTCGGCAGGGTGATCAGCCCCAGCATTTT
TRBV5-1	TRBD2	-	TRBJ2-5	CASSTLPSGNNQETQYF	TGCGCCAGCAGCACTCTCCCCAGCGGGAACAACCAAGAGACCCAGTACTTC
TRBV4-1	-	-	TRBJ2-7	CASSQASGSEQYF	TGCGCCAGCAGCCAAGCGTCGGGATCCGAGCAGTACTTC
TRBV18	-	-	TRBJ1-2	CASSPDGTSYGYTF	TGTGCCAGCTCACCGGACGGAACTAGCTATGGCTACACCTTC
TRBV7-6	TRBD1	-	TRBJ1-2	CASSSTRGVGGYTF	TGTGCCAGCAGCTCGACCAGGGGGGTGGGCGGCTACACCTTC
TRBV5-1	-	-	TRBJ2-5	CASSLGSGPKTQYF	TGCGCCAGCAGCTTGGGGAGCGGCCCCAAGACCCAGTACTTC
TRBV18	TRBD1	-	TRBJ1-5	CASSRTGRGQPQHF	TGTGCCAGCTCACGGACAGGGCGAGGCCAGCCCCAGCATTTT
TRBV28	TRBD1	-	TRBJ2-7	CASTSSGQGFKSYEQYF	TGTGCCAGCACTAGTTCGGGACAGGGGTTCAAATCCTACGAGCAGTACTTC
TRBV11-2	-	-	TRBJ1-4	CASSWDNNEKLFF	TGTGCCAGCAGCTGGGACAATAATGAAAAACTGTTTTTT
TRBV15	-	-	TRBJ1-3	CATRQGSSGNTIYF	TGTGCCACCAGACAGGGAAGCTCTGGAAACACCATATATTTT
TRBV27	-	-	TRBJ2-3	CASSQKGQKTLTEAADTQYF	TGTGCCAGCAGTCAGAAGGGACAAAAGACTTTGACAGAAGCAGCCGATACGCAGTATTTT
TRBV7-8	-	-	TRBJ2-5	CASSLIRVVETQYF	TGTGCCAGCAGCTTAATTCGGGTGGTTGAGACCCAGTACTTC
TRBV5-5	-	-	TRBJ1-5	CASSLLLGNQPQHF	TGTGCCAGCAGCTTGCTCCTAGGCAATCAGCCCCAGCATTTT
TRBV19	-	-	TRBJ1-1	CASSIRGRENTEAFF	TGTGCCAGTAGTATTAGGGGCAGGGAAAACACTGAAGCTTTCTTT
TRBV30	TRBD1	-	TRBJ1-4	CALDRDRGEKLFF	TGTGCCTTGGACCGGGACAGGGGAGAAAAACTGTTTTTT
TRBV29-1	TRBD1	-	TRBJ2-7	CSAGQGAGEQYF	TGCAGCGCGGGACAGGGGGCAGGCGAGCAGTACTTC
TRBV11-2	-	-	TRBJ1-2	CASSLDWQSGGQGYTF	TGTGCCAGCAGCTTAGATTGGCAGTCGGGGGGCCAAGGCTACACCTTC
TRBV5-1	TRBD1	-	TRBJ2-2	CASSTQTGGNTGELFF	TGCGCCAGCAGCACACAGACAGGGGGAAACACCGGGGAGCTGTTTTTT
TRBV7-9	TRBD2	few	TRBJ2-3	CASSNRLAGGPGRDTQYF	TGTGCCAGCAGCAACCGACTAGCGGGGGGGCCGGGGAGAGATACGCAGTATTTT
TRBV2	-	-	TRBJ2-3	CASSGQGWDTQYF	TGTGCCAGCAGTGGGCAGGGATGGGATACGCAGTATTTT
TRBV2	-	-	TRBJ2-3	CASSEHRIDTQYF	TGTGCCAGCAGTGAACACAGAATAGATACGCAGTATTTT
TRBV28	-	few	TRBJ2-1	CASSRRTVLWVEQFF	TGTGCCAGCAGCCGGAGGACGGTTTTATGGGTTGAGCAGTTCTTC
TRBV27	-	-	TRBJ2-7	CASSFLNPQGLAYEQYF	TGTGCCAGCAGTTTCCTAAACCCACAGGGTCTGGCCTACGAGCAGTACTTC
TRBV4-1	-	once	TRBJ2-5	CASSQRWETQYF	TGCGCCAGCAGCCAGAGGTGGGAGACCCAGTACTTC
TRBV5-1	-	once	TRBJ1-1	CASSLVPGNTEAFF	TGCGCCAGCAGCTTGGTGCCAGGGAACACTGAAGCTTTCTTT
TRBV5-4	TRBD1	-	TRBJ1-6	CASSSGGKNSPLHF	TGTGCCAGCAGCTCAGGGGGAAAGAATTCACCCCTCCACTTT
TRBV5-1	TRBD2	-	TRBJ2-1	CASSLELAGGYNEQFF	TGCGCCAGCAGCTTGGAACTAGCGGGGGGGTACAATGAGCAGTTCTTC
TRBV5-8	TRBD1	-	TRBJ1-4	CASSFNTGGSSTNEKLFF	TGTGCCAGCAGCTTTAATACAGGGGGCAGCTCAACTAATGAAAAACTGTTTTTT
TRBV5-1	TRBD1	-	TRBJ2-6	CASSKGTAGANVLTF	TGCGCCAGCAGCAAAGGGACAGCTGGGGCCAACGTCCTGACTTTC
TRBV5-4	TRBD1	-	TRBJ2-2	CASSSRSGTANTGELFF	TGTGCCAGCAGCTCGAGATCCGGGACAGCGAACACCGGGGAGCTGTTTTTT
TRBV27	-	-	TRBJ2-3	CASSSEGGTQYF	TGTGCCAGCAGTTCGGAGGGTGGGACGCAGTATTTT
TRBV5-1	TRBD1	-	TRBJ1-2	CASSLDTGGYYGYTF	TGCGCCAGCAGCTTGGACACAGGGGGATACTATGGCTACACCTTC
TRBV9	-	-	TRBJ1-1	CASSVAGAGGTEAFF	TGTGCCAGCAGCGTAGCAGGGGCTGGGGGCACTGAAGCTTTCTTT